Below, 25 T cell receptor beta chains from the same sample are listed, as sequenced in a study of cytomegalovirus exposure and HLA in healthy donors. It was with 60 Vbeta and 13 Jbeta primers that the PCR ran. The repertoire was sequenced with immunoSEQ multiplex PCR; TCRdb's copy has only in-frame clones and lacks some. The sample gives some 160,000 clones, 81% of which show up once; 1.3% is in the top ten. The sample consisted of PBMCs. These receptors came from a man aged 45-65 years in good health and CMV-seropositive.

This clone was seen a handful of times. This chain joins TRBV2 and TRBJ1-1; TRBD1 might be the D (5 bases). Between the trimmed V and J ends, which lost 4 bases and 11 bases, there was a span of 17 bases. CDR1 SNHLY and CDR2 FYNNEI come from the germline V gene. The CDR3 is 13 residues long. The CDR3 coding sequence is TGTGCCAGCAGTGTACAGGCCTCCTCAGTGGCTTTCTTT. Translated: CASSVQASSVAFF.

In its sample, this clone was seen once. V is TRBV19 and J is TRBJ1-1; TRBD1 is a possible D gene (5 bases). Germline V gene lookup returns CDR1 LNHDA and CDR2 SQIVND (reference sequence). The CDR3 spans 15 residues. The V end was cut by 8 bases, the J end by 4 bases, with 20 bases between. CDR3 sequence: CASVGTYRGGTEAFF. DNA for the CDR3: TGTGCCAGTGTTGGGACCTATCGGGGAGGCACTGAAGCTTTCTTT.

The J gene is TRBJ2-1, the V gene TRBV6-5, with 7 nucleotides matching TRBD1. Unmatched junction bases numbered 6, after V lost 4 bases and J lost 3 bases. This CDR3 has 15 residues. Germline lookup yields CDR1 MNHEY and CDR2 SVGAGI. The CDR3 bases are TGTGCCAGCAGTTTCCGGGACAGCGGCTACAATGAGCAGTTCTTC. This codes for CASSFRDSGYNEQFF.

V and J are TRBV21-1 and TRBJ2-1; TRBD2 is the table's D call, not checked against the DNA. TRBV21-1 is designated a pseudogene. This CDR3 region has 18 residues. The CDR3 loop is CASSKLLGQRGPHNEQFF. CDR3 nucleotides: TGTGCCAGCAGCAAACTCCTAGGTCAGCGGGGGCCCCACAATGAGCAGTTCTTC.

Here the CDR3 DNA reads TGTGCCAGCAGTGACCCGGACAGGGGGGGGGTTGGTGCTTTCTTT. It specifies CASSDPDRGGVGAFF. The V gene is TRBV25-1, the J gene TRBJ1-1; 10 nucleotides line up with TRBD1. After removal of 3 bases from V and 11 bases from J, the junction contained 12 bases not matched to a gene. Germline CDR1 MGHDK, CDR2 SYGVNS. This CDR3 spans 15 amino acids. Based on the CDR3 plus reference TRBV25-1 and TRBJ1-1, the full variable domain is EADIYQTPRYLVIGTGKKITLECSQTMGHDKMYWYQQDPGMELHLIHYSYGVNSTEKGDLSSESTVSRIRTEHFPLTLESARPSHTSQYLCASSDPDRGGVGAFFGQGTRLTVV.

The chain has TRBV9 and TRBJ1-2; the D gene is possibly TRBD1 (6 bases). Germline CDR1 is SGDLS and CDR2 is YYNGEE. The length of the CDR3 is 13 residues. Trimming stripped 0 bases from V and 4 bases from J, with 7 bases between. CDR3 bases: TGTGCCAGCAGCGTAGCACAGGGCTATGGCTACACCTTC. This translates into CASSVAQGYGYTF.

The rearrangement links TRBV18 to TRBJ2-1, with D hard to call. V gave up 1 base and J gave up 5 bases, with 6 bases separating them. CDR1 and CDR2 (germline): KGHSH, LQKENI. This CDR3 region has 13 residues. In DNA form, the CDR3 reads TGTGCCAGCTCACCACAATCCAACAATGAGCAGTTCTTC. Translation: CASSPQSNNEQFF.

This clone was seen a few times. The CDR3 here is CASSLPGVEETQYF. In DNA, the CDR3 is TGCGCCAGCAGCTTACCCGGGGTAGAGGAGACCCAGTACTTC. The genes are TRBV4-1 and TRBJ2-5, with D possibly matching TRBD2 (5 bases). V lost 5 bases to trimming and J lost 5 bases, with 15 bases between them. The CDR3 sequence is 14 residues long. Germline V lookup: CDR1 MGHRA, CDR2 YSYEKL.

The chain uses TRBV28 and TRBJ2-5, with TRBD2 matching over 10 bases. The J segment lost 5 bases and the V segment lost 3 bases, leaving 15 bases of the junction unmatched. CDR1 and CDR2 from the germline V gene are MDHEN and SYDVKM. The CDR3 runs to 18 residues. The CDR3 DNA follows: TGTGCCAGCAGTTTCATCCAAGCGGGAGGGCCGGGGAGGGAGACCCAGTACTTC. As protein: CASSFIQAGGPGRETQYF.

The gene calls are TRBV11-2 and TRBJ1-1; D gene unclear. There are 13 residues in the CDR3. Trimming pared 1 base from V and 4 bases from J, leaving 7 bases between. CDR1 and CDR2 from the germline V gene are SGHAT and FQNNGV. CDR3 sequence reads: CASSLVGVTEAFF. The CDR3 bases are TGTGCCAGCAGCTTAGTTGGAGTCACTGAAGCTTTCTTT.

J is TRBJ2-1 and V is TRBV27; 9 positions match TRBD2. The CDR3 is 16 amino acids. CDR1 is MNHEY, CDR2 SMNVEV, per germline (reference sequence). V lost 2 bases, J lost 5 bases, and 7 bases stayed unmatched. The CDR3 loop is CASSLKGLAGNNEQFF. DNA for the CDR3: TGTGCCAGCAGTTTAAAGGGTCTAGCGGGAAACAATGAGCAGTTCTTC.

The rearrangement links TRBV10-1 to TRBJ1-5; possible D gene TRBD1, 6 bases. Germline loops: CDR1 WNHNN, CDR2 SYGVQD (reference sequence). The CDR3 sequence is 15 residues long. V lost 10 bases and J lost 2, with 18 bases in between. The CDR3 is CAKGGTGRGNQPQHF. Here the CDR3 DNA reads TGCGCCAAGGGGGGGACGGGAAGGGGCAATCAGCCCCAGCATTTT.

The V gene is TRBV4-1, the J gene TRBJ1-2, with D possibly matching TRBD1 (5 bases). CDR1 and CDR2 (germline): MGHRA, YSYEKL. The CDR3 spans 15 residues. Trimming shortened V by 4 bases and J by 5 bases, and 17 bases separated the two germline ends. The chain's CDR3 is CASSPSDTSNYGYTF. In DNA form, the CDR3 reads TGCGCCAGCAGCCCTTCGGACACCTCCAATTATGGCTACACCTTC.

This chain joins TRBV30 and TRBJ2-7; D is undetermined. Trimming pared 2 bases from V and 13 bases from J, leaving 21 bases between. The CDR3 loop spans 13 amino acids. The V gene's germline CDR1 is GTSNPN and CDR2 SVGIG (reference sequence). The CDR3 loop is CAWSRGAKLDYYF. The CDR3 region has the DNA TGTGCCTGGAGTCGAGGAGCGAAGCTGGATTATTACTTC.

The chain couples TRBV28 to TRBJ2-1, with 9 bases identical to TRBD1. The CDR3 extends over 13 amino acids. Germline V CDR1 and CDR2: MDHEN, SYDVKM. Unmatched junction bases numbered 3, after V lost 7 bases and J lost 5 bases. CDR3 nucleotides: TGTGCCAGCACCCGGACAGGGGACAATGAGCAGTTCTTC. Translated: CASTRTGDNEQFF.

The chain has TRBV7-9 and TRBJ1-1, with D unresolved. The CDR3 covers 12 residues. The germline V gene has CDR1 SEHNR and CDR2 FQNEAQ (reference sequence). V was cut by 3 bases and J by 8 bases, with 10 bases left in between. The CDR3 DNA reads TGTGCCAGCAGCTTTATCGGCAGGGAAGCTTTCTTT. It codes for CASSFIGREAFF. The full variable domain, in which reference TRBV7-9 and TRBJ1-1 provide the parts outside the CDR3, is DTGVSQNPRHKITKRGQNVTFRCDPISEHNRLYWYRQTLGQGPEFLTYFQNEAQLEKSRLLSDRFSAERPKGSFSTLEIQRTEQGDSAMYLCASSFIGREAFFGQGTRLTVV.

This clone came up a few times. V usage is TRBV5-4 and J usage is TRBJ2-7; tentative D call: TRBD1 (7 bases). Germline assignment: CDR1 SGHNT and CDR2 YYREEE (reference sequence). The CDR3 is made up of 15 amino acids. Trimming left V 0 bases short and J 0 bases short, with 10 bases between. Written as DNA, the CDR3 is TGTGCCAGCAGCTTGGGGGGGGACAGCTCCTACGAGCAGTACTTC. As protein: CASSLGGDSSYEQYF.

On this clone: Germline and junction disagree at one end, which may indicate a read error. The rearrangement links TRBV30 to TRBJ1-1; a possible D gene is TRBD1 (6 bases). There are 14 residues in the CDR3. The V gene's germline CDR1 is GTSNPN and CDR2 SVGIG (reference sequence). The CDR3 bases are TGTGCCTGGAGTGTATACGACCGGGACACCCGGATCTCGTTT. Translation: CAWSVYDRDTRISF.

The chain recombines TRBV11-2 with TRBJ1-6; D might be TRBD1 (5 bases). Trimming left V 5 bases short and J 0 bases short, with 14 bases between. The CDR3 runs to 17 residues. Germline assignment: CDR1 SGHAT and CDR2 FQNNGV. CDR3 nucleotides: TGTGCCAGCAGCCCACAGGTGATGAGCTCCTATAATTCACCCCTCCACTTT. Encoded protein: CASSPQVMSSYNSPLHF. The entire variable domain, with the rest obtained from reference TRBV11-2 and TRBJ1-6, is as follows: EAGVAQSPRYKIIEKRQSVAFWCNPISGHATLYWYQQILGQGPKLLIQFQNNGVVDDSQLPKDRFSAERLKGVDSTLKIQPAKLEDSAVYLCASSPQVMSSYNSPLHFGNGTRLTVT.

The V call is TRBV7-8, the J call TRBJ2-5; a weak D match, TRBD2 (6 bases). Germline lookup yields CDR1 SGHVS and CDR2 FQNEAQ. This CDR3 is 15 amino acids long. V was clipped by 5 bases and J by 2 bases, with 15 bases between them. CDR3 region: CASSPPWGRQETQYF. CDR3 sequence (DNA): TGTGCCAGCAGCCCCCCTTGGGGGAGGCAAGAGACCCAGTACTTC.

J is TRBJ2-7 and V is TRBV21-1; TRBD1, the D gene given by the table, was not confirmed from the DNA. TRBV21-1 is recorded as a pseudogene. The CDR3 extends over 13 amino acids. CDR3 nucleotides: TGTGCCAGCCGCGGGACAGGCTTCTACGAGCAGTACTTC. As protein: CASRGTGFYEQYF.

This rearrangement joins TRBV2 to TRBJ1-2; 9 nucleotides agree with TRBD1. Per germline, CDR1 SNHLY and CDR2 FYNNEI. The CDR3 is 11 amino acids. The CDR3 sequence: CAIDDRGGYTF. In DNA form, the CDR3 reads TGTGCTATAGACGACAGGGGGGGCTACACCTTC.

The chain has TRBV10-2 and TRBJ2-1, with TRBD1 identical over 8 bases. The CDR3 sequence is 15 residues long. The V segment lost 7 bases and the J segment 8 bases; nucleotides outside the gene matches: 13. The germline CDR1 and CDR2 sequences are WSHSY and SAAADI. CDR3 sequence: CASIRAGTGFHEQFF. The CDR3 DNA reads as TGCGCCAGCATTCGCGCCGGGACAGGTTTTCATGAGCAGTTCTTC.

In nucleotides, the CDR3 is TGTGCCAGCAGCTTAGCCGGGACTAGTCAGTTCTTC. Translation: CASSLAGTSQFF. V and J are TRBV11-2 and TRBJ2-1; 8 bases are a match to TRBD2. J gave up 13 bases and V 1 base, and 3 bases lay outside the gene matches. Germline assignment: CDR1 SGHAT and CDR2 FQNNGV. This CDR3 contains 12 residues.

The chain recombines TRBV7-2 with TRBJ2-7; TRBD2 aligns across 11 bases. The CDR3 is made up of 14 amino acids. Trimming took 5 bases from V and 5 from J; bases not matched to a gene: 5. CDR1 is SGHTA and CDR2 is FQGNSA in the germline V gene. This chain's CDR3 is CASSKGLAENEQYF. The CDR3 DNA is TGTGCCAGCAGCAAGGGACTAGCGGAAAACGAGCAGTACTTC.